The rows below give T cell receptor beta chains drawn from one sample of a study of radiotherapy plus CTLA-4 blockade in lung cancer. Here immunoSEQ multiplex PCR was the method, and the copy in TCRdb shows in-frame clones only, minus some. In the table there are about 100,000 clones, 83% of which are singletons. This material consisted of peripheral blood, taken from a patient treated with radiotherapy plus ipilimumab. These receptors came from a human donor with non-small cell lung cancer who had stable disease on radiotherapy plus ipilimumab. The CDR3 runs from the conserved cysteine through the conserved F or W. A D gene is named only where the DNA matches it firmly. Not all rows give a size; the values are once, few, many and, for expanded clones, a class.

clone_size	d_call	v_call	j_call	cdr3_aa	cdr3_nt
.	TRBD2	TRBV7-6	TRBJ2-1	CASSLEGLAGNNEQFF	TGTGCCAGCAGCTTAGAAGGACTAGCGGGAAACAATGAGCAGTTCTTC
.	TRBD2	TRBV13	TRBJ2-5	CASSSPGLAGETQYF	TGTGCCAGCAGCTCCCCGGGACTAGCGGGAGAGACCCAGTACTTC
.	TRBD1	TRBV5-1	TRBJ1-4	CASSRDSPTNEKLFF	TGCGCCAGCAGCCGGGACAGTCCAACTAATGAAAAACTGTTTTTT
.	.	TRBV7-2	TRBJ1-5	CASSRQGNQPQHF	TGTGCCAGCAGCCGACAGGGCAATCAGCCCCAGCATTTT
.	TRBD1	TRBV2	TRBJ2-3	CASNRQGASTDTQYF	TGTGCCAGCAATAGACAGGGGGCTAGCACAGATACGCAGTATTTT
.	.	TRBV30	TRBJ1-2	CAWSGAGDYGYTF	TGTGCCTGGAGTGGGGCAGGAGATTATGGCTACACCTTC
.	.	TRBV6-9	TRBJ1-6	CASSYSAGSYNSPLHF	TGTGCCAGCAGTTACTCTGCAGGCTCCTATAATTCACCCCTCCACTTT
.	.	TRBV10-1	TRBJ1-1	CASRGGPNTEAFF	TGCGCCAGCAGAGGGGGTCCGAACACTGAAGCTTTCTTT
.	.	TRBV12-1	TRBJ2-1	CASSSGGTEDNEQFF	TGTGCCAGCAGCTCCGGGGGGACAGAGGACAATGAGCAGTTCTTC
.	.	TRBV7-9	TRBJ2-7	CASSSGTVSYEQYF	TGTGCCAGCAGCTCCGGGACGGTCTCCTACGAGCAGTACTTC
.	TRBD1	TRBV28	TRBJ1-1	CASSLTIMTGTAEAFF	TGTGCCAGCAGTTTAACTATAATGACAGGGACGGCTGAAGCTTTCTTT
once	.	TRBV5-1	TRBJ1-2	CASSTNAWGQGGYTF	TGCGCCAGCAGCACCAACGCTTGGGGGCAGGGTGGCTACACCTTC
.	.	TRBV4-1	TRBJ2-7	CASSQRGVGASEQYF	TGCGCCAGCAGCCAGAGGGGGGTAGGGGCGAGCGAGCAGTACTTC
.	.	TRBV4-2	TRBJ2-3	CASSQRIGQLDTQYF	TGTGCCAGCAGCCAAAGAATTGGACAGCTAGATACGCAGTATTTT
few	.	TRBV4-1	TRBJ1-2	CASSQDRGGYGYTF	TGCGCCAGCAGCCAAGACAGGGGAGGCTATGGCTACACCTTC
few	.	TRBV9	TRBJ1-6	CASSVDGEVLNSPLHF	TGTGCCAGCAGCGTAGATGGGGAGGTATTGAATTCACCCCTCCACTTT
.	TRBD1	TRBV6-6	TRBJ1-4	CASSPPGQANEKLFF	TGTGCCAGCAGTCCCCCGGGACAGGCAAATGAAAAACTGTTTTTT
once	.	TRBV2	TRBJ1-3	CASRRDEVNTIYF	TGTGCCAGCAGACGGGACGAGGTGAACACCATATATTTT
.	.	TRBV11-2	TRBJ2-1	CASSLGPGAEQFF	TGTGCCAGCAGCTTAGGCCCTGGCGCTGAGCAGTTCTTC
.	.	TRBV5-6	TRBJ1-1	CASSLARNTEAFF	TGTGCCAGCAGCTTGGCCCGCAACACTGAAGCTTTCTTT
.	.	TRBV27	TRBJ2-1	CASSFDRLSYNEQFF	TGTGCCAGCAGTTTTGACAGACTATCCTACAATGAGCAGTTCTTC
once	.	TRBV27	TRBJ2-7	CASSLWASESSYEQYF	TGTGCCAGCAGTTTATGGGCTAGCGAGAGCTCCTACGAGCAGTACTTC
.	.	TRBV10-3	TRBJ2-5	CAISVGRPETQYF	TGTGCCATCAGTGTAGGTAGGCCGGAGACCCAGTACTTC
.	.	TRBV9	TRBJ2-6	CASSVDGSGANVLTF	TGTGCCAGCAGCGTAGACGGCTCTGGGGCCAACGTCCTGACTTTC
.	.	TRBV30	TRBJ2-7	CAWSVGPSRNEQYF	TGTGCCTGGAGTGTAGGACCTAGCAGGAACGAGCAGTACTTC
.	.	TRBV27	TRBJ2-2	CASSFPTGQNTGELFF	TGTGCCAGCAGTTTCCCTACGGGCCAGAACACCGGGGAGCTGTTTTTT
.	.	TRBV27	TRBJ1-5	CASSAPGRGNQPQHF	TGTGCCAGCAGCGCCCCGGGTAGGGGCAATCAGCCCCAGCATTTT
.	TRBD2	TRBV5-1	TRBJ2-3	CASSWTRSDTQYF	TGCGCCAGCAGCTGGACTAGGTCAGATACGCAGTATTTT
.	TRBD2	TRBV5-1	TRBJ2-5	CASSLGLAGGEGAQYF	TGCGCCAGCAGCTTGGGCTTAGCGGGGGGCGAAGGGGCCCAGTACTTC
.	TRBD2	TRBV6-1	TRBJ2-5	CASSEARTSGGRETQYF	TGTGCCAGCAGTGAAGCGCGGACTAGCGGGGGGAGGGAGACCCAGTACTTC
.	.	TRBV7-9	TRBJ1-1	CASSFLGKNTEAFF	TGTGCCAGCAGCTTTTTGGGGAAGAACACTGAAGCTTTCTTT
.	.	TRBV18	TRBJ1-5	CASSTGSNQPQHF	TGTGCCAGCTCCACGGGGAGCAATCAGCCCCAGCATTTT
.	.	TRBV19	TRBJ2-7	CASSIGGGSYEQYF	TGTGCCAGTAGTATAGGGGGAGGCTCCTACGAGCAGTACTTC
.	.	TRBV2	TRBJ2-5	CASSGSGGQETQYF	TGTGCCAGCAGTGGATCGGGCGGGCAAGAGACCCAGTACTTC
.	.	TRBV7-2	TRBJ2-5	CASSLARREETQYF	TGTGCCAGCAGCTTAGCGCGAAGGGAAGAGACCCAGTACTTC
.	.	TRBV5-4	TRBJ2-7	CASSLEVGMGGEQYF	TGTGCCAGCAGCTTGGAGGTCGGGATGGGTGGCGAGCAGTACTTC
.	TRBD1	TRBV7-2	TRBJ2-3	CASSLADRVDTQYF	TGTGCCAGCAGCTTAGCGGACAGGGTGGATACGCAGTATTTT
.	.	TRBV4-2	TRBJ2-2	CASRGAGVSGELFF	TGTGCCAGCAGGGGGGCGGGGGTCTCCGGGGAGCTGTTTTTT
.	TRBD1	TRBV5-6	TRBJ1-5	CASGTGSNQPQHF	TGTGCCAGTGGGACAGGGAGCAATCAGCCCCAGCATTTT
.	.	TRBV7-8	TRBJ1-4	CASSLVQTANEKLFF	TGTGCCAGCAGCTTAGTACAGACGGCTAATGAAAAACTGTTTTTT
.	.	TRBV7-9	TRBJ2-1	CASSPQGAGGGNEQFF	TGTGCCAGCAGCCCCCAGGGGGCGGGAGGGGGCAATGAGCAGTTCTTC
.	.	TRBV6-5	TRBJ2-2	CASQQNTGELFF	TGTGCCTCCCAGCAGAACACCGGGGAGCTGTTTTTT
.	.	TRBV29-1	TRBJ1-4	CSVIQGVNEKLFF	TGCAGCGTGATACAAGGGGTAAATGAAAAACTGTTTTTT
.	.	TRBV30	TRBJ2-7	CAWVKRGDSYEQYF	TGTGCCTGGGTTAAGAGGGGGGACTCCTACGAGCAGTACTTC
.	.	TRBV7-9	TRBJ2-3	CASSLAVGTDTQYF	TGTGCCAGCAGCTTAGCGGTTGGCACAGATACGCAGTATTTT
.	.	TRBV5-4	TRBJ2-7	CASGKWSPGLYTYEQYF	TGTGCCAGCGGTAAGTGGTCGCCGGGACTGTACACCTACGAGCAGTACTTC
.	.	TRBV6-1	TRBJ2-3	CASSEVAGPDTQYF	TGTGCCAGCAGTGAAGTGGCTGGACCAGATACGCAGTATTTT
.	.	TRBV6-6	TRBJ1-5	CASSYSRRGEQPQHF	TGTGCCAGCAGTTACTCGCGGAGGGGAGAACAGCCCCAGCATTTT
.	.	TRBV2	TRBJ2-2	CAIGARNTGELFF	TGTGCCATTGGGGCACGGAACACCGGGGAGCTGTTTTTT
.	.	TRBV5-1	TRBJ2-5	CASTTGDEETQYF	TGCGCCAGCACTACGGGGGACGAAGAGACCCAGTACTTC
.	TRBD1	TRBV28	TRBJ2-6	CASNGIRGMSHSSGANVLTF	TGTGCCAGCAACGGAATCAGGGGGATGAGCCATAGCTCTGGGGCCAACGTCCTGACTTTC
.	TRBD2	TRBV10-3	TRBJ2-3	CAISPGLVTDTQYF	TGTGCCATCAGCCCGGGACTAGTCACAGATACGCAGTATTTT